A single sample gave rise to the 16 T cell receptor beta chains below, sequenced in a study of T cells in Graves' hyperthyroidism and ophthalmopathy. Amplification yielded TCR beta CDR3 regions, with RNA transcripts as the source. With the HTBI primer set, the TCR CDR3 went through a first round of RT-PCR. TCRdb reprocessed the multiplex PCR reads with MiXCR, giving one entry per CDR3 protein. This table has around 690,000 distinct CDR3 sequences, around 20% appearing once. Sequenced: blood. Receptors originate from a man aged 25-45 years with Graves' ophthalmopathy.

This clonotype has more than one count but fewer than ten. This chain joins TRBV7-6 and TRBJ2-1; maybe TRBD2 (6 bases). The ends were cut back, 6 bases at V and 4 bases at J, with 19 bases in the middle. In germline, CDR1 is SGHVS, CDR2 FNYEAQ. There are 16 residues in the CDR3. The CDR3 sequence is CASSRDLGEAYNEQFF. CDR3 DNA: TGTGCCAGCAGTCGGGACTTGGGGGAAGCTTACAATGAGCAGTTCTTC. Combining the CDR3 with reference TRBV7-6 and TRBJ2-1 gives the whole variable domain GAGVSQSPRYKVTKRGQDVALRCDPISGHVSLYWYRQALGQGPEFLTYFNYEAQQDKSGLPNDRFSAERPEGSISTLTIQRTEQRDSAMYRCASSRDLGEAYNEQFFGPGTRLTVL.

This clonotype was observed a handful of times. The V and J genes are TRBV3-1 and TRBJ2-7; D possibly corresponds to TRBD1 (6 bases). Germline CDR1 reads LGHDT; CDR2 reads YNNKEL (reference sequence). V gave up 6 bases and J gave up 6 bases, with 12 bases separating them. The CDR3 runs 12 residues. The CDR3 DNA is TGTGCCAGCAGGATCACAGGGCGCGAGCAGTACTTC. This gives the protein CASRITGREQYF.

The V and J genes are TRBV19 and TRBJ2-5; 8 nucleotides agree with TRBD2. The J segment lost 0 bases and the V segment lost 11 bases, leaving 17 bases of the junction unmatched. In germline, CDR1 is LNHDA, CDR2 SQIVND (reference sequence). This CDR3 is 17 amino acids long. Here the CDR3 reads CAPWCGLADEYQETQYF. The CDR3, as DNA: TGTGCCCCATGGTGTGGACTAGCAGACGAATACCAAGAGACCCAGTACTTC. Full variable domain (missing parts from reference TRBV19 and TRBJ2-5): DGGITQSPKYLFRKEGQNVTLSCEQNLNHDAMYWYRQDPGQGLRLIYYSQIVNDFQKGDIAEGYSVSREKKESFPLTVTSAQKNPTAFYLCAPWCGLADEYQETQYFGPGTRLLVL.

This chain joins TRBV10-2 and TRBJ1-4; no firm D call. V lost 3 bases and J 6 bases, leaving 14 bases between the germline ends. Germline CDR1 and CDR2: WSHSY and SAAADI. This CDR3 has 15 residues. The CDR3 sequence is CASSDSGDGYEKLFF. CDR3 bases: TGCGCCAGCAGTGATTCGGGAGACGGCTATGAAAAACTGTTTTTT.

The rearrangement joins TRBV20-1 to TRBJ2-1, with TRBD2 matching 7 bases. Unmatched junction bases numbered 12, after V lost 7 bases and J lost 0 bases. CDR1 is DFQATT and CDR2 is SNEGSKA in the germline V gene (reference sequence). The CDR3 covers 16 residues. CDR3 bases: TGCAGTGGCCCAAGCGGGGCCCTTAGCTCCTACAATGAGCAGTTCTTC. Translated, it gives CSGPSGALSSYNEQFF.

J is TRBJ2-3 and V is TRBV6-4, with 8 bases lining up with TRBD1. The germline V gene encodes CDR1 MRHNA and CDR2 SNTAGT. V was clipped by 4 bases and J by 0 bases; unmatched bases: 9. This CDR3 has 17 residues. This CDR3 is CASSVDGDRSSTDTQYF. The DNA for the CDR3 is TGTGCCAGCAGTGTCGATGGGGACAGGAGCAGCACAGATACGCAGTATTTT.

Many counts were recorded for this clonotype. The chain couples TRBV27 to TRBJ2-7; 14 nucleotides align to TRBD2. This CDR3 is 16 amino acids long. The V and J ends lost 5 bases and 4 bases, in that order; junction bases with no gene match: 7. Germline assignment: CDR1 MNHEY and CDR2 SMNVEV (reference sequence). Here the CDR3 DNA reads TGTGCCAGCAGTCCCGGGACTAGCGGGAGTTTGTACGAGCAGTACTTC. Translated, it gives CASSPGTSGSLYEQYF.

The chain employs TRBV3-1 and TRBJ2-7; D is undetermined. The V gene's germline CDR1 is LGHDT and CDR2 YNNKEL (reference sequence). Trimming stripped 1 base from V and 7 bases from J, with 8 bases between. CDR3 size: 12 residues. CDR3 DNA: TGTGCCAGCAGCCAAGCTAGAAGGGAGCAGTACTTC. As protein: CASSQARREQYF.

This CDR3 reads CATSRKGGTGNTGELFF. The CDR3 nucleotides are TGTGCCACCAGCAGAAAGGGGGGGACAGGGAACACCGGGGAGCTGTTTTTT. V is TRBV15 and J is TRBJ2-2, with D possibly TRBD1 on 8 matching bases. V was cut by 2 bases and J by 1 base, with 14 bases left in between. This CDR3 has 17 residues. CDR1 LNHNV and CDR2 YYDKDF come from the germline V gene (reference sequence).

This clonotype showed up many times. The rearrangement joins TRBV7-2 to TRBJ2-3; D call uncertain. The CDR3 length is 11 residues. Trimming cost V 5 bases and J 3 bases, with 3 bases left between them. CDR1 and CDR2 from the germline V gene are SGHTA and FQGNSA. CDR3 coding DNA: TGTGCCAGCAGCGCGACAGATACGCAGTATTTT. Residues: CASSATDTQYF. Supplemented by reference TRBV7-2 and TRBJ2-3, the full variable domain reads GAGVSQSPSNKVTEKGKDVELRCDPISGHTALYWYRQSLGQGLEFLIYFQGNSAPDKSGLPSDRFSAERTGGSVSTLTIQRTQQEDSAVYLCASSATDTQYFGPGTRLTVL.

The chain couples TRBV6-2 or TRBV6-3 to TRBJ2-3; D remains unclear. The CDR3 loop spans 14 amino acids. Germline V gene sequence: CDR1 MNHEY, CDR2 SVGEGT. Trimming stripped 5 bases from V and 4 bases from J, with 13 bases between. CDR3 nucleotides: TGTGCCAGCAGTAATCTTGGTGGCCCAGATACGCAGTATTTT. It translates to CASSNLGGPDTQYF.

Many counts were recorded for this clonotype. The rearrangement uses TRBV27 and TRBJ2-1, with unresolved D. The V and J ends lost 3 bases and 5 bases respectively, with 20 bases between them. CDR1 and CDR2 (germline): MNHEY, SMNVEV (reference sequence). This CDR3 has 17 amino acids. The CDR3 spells CASSFGGVAEGHNEQFF. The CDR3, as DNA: TGTGCCAGCAGTTTCGGTGGTGTAGCTGAAGGCCACAATGAGCAGTTCTTC.

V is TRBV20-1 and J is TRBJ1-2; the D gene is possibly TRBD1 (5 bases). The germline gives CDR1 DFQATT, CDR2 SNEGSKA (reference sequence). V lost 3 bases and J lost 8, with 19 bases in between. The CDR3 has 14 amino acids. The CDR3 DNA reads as TGCAGTGCTAGCGGACGAACAGGCGCCTCGGGCTACACCTTC. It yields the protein CSASGRTGASGYTF.

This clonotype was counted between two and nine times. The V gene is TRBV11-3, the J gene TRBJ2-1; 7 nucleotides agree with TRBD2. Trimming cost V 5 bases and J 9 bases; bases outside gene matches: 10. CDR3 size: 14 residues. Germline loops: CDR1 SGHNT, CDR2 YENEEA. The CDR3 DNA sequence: TGTGCCAGCAGCAAGCGGGAAGGAGTGGGTGAGCAGTTCTTC. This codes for CASSKREGVGEQFF.

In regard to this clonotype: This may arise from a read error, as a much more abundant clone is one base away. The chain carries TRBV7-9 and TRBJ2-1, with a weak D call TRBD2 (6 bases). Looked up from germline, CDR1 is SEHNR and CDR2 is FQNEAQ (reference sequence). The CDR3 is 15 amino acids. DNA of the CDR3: TGTGCCAGCAGCTATCGGGACTCCTCCTGCAATGAGCAGTTCTTC. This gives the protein CASSYRDSSCNEQFF.

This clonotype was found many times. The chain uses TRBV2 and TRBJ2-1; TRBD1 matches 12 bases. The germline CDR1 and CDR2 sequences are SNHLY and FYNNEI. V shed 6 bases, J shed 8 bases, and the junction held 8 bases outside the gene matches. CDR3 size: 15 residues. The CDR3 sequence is CASRAGTGGFDEQFF. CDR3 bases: TGTGCCAGCAGGGCCGGGACAGGGGGCTTCGATGAGCAGTTCTTC.